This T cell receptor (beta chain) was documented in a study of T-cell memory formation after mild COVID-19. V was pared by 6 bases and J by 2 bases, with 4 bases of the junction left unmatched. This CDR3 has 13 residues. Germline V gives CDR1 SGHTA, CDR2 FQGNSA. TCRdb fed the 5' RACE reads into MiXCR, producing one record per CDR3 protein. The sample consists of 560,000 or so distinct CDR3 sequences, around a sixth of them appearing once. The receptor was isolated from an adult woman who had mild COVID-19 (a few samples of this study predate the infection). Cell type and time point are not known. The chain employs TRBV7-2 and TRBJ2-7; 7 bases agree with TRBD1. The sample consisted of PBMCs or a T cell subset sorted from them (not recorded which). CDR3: CASRNRGTYEQYF. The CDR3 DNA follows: TGTGCCAGCAGGAACAGGGGTACCTACGAGCAGTACTTC.